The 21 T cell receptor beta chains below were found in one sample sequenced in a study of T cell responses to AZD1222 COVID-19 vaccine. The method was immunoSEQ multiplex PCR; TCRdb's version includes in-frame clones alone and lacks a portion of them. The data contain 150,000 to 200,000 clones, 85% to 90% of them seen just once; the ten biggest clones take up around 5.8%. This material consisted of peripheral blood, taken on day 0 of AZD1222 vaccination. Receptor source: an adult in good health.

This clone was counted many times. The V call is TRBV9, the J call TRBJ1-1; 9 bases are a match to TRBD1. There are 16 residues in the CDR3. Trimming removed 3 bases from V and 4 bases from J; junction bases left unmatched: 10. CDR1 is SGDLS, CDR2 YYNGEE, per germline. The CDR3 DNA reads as TGTGCCAGCAGCGAGACGAAGACAGGGGGAGTCACTGAAGCTTTCTTT. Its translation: CASSETKTGGVTEAFF.

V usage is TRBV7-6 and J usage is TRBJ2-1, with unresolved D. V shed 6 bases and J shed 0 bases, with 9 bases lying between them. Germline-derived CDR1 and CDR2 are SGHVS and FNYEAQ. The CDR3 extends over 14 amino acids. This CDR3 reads CASSSGNSYNEQFF. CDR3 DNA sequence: TGTGCCAGCAGTTCGGGTAACTCCTACAATGAGCAGTTCTTC.

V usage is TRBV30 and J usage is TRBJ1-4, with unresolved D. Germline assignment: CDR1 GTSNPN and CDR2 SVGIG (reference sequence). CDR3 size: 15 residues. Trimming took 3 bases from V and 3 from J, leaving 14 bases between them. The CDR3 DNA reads TGTGCCTGGAGCGAGAAGACGGTTGCTAATGAAAAACTGTTTTTT. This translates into CAWSEKTVANEKLFF.

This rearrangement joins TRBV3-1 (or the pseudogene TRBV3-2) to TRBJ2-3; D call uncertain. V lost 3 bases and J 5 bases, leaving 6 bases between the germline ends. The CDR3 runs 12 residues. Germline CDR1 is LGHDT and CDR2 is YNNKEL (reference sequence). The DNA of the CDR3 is TGTGCCAGCAGCCATTATTTAGATACGCAGTATTTT. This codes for CASSHYLDTQYF.

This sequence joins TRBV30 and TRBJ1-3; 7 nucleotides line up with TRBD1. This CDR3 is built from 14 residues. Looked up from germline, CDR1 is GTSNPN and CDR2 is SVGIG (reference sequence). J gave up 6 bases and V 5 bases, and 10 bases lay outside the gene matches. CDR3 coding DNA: TGTGCCTGGGCATCGACAGGGACTACAAACACCATATATTTT. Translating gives CAWASTGTTNTIYF.

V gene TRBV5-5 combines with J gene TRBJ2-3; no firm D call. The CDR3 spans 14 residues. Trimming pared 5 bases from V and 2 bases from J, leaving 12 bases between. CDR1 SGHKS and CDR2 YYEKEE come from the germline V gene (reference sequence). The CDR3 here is CASSLGTYTDTQYF. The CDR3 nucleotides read TGTGCCAGCAGTCTTGGTACTTACACAGATACGCAGTATTTT. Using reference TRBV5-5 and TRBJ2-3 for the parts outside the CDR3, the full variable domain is DAGVTQSPTHLIKTRGQQVTLRCSPISGHKSVSWYQQVLGQGPQFIFQYYEKEERGRGNFPDRFSARQFPNYSSELNVNALLLGDSALYLCASSLGTYTDTQYFGPGTRLTVL.

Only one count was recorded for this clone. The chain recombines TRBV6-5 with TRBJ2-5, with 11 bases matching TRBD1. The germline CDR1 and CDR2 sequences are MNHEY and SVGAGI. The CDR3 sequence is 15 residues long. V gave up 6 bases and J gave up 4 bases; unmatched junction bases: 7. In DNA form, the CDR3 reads TGTGCCAGCAGGGGCGGACAGGGGGCAGGAGAGACCCAGTACTTC. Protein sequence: CASRGGQGAGETQYF.

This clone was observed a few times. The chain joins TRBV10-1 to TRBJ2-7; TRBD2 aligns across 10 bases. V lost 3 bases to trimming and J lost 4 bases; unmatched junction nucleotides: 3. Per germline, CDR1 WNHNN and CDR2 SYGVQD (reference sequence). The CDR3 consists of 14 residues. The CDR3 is CASSDSGGAYEQYF. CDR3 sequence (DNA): TGCGCCAGCAGTGACAGCGGGGGGGCATACGAGCAGTACTTC.

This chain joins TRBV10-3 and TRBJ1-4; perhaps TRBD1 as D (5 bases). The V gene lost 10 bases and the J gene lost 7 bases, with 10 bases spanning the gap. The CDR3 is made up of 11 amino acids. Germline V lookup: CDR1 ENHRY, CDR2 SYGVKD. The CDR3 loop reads CATQGGEKLFF. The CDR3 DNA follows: TGTGCCACCCAGGGCGGTGAAAAACTGTTTTTT.

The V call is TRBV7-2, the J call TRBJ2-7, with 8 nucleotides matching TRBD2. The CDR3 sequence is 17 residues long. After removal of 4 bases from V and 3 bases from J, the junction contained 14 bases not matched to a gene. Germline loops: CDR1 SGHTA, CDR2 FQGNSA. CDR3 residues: CASSSPARGTSYYEQYF. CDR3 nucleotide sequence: TGTGCCAGCAGCTCCCCCGCGAGGGGGACTAGTTACTACGAGCAGTACTTC.

The CDR3 protein is CASSSPGTSGYNEQFF. Written as DNA, the CDR3 is TGTGCCAGCAGTTCCCCCGGGACTAGCGGTTACAATGAGCAGTTCTTC. The gene calls are TRBV28 and TRBJ2-1, with 11 bases aligning to TRBD2. The J segment lost 4 bases and the V segment lost 4 bases, leaving 6 bases of the junction unmatched. This CDR3 is 16 amino acids long. Germline V lookup: CDR1 MDHEN, CDR2 SYDVKM.

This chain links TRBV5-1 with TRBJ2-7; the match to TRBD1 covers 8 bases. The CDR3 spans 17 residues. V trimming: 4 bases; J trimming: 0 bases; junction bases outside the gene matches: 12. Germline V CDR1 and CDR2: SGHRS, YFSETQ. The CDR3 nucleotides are TGCGCCAGCAGCACTGGACAGGGTTTCTTCAGCTCCTACGAGCAGTACTTC. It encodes CASSTGQGFFSSYEQYF.

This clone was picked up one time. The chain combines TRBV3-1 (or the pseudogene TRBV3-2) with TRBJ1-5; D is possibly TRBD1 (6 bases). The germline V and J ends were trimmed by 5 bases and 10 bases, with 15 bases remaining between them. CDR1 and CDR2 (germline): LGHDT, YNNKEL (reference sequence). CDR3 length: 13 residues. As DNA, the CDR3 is TGTGCCAGCAGCTTTGCGAAGGGGGGCCCCCAGCATTTT. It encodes CASSFAKGGPQHF.

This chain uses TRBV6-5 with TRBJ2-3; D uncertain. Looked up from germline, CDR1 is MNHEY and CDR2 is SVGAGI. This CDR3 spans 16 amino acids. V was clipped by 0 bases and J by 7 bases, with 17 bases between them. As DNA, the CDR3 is TGTGCCAGCAGTTACTCTTGGGTGAATAGAATGAATACGCAGTATTTT. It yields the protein CASSYSWVNRMNTQYF.

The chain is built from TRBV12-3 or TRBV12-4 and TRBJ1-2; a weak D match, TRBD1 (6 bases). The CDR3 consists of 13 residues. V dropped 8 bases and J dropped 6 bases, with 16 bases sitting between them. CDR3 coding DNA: TGTGCCAGCCTCCGTGGGGGGGGCAATGGCTACACCTTC. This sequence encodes CASLRGGGNGYTF.

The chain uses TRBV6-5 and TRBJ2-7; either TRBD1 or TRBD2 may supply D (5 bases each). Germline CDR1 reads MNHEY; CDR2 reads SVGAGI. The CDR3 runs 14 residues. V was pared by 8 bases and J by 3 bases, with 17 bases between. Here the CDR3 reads CASATSGAVYEQYF. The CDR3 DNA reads TGTGCCAGCGCGACCTCCGGGGCTGTCTACGAGCAGTACTTC.

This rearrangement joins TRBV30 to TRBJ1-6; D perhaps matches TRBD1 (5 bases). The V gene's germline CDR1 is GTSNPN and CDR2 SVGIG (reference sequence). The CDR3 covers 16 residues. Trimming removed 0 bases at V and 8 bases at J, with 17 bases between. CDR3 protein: CAWSVWDVGRHSPLHF. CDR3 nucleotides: TGTGCCTGGAGTGTATGGGACGTAGGGAGGCATTCACCCCTCCACTTT.

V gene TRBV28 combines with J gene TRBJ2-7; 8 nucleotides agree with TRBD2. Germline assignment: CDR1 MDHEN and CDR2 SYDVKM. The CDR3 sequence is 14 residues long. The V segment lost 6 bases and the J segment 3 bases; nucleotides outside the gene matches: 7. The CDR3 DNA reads TGTGCCAGCAGGCAGCCGGGGGGGGGCTACGAGCAGTACTTC. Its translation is CASRQPGGGYEQYF.

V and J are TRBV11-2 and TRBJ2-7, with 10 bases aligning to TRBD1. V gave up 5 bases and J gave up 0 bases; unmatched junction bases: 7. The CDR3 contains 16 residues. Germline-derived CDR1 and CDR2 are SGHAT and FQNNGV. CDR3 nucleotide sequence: TGTGCCAGCAGCGACCCGGGACAGGGGAGCTCCTACGAGCAGTACTTC. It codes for CASSDPGQGSSYEQYF.

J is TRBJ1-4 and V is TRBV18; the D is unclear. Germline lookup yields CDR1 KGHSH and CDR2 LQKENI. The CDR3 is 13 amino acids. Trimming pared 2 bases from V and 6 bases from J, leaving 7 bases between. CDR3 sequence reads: CASSPRLDEKLFF. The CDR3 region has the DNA TGTGCCAGCTCACCAAGGTTGGATGAAAAACTGTTTTTT.

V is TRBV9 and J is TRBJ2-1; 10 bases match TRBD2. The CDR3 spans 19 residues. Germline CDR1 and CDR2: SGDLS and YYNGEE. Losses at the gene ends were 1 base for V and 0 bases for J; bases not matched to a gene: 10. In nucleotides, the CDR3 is TGTGCCAGCAGCGTATTAGCGGGAGGACCTACAAGCTCCTACAATGAGCAGTTCTTC. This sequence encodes CASSVLAGGPTSSYNEQFF.